This T cell receptor beta chain emerged from a study of blood T cell repertoires in COVID-19. Across the whole study: The origin of the acute and convalescent COVID-19 samples was the United States, Italy and Spain. T cells, B-cell-depleted T cells, or PBMCs provided the cDNA or gDNA that served as material.

Authors' analysis steps: How many nucleated cells were present was estimated from reference gene primer amplification. The protocol was immunoSEQ multiplex PCR, while the TCRdb copy is restricted to in-frame clones and leaves out a portion. That table furnishes V, J and clone size, whereas the DNA furnished D and trimming. The table records approximately 70,000 clones, approximately 80% of them present only once. The CDR3 sequence is 12 residues long. The V end lost 5 bases, the J end lost 8 bases, and 12 bases lay between the germline ends. CDR1 is MNHEY, CDR2 SVGAGI, per germline. The TCR was taken from a man older than 75 with active or convalescent COVID-19. The specimen sequenced was peripheral blood. The chain has TRBV6-5 and TRBJ1-2; D call uncertain. CDR3 residues: CASSPRGSGYTF. The CDR3 DNA sequence: TGTGCCAGCAGTCCACGGGGAAGCGGCTACACCTTC.